The T cell receptor beta chain described here comes from a study of CD8+ T cells in alopecia areata. About the research overall: Tofacitinib administration to treated patients was oral, at 5 to 10 mg twice daily.

Specified treatment: oral pan-JAK inhibitor, 5-10 mg twice daily. The investigators collected lesional scalp punch biopsies and peripheral blood from alopecia areata patients. V was shortened by 0 bases and J by 5 bases, with 7 bases between the two germline ends. This CDR3 is built from 13 residues. Looked up from germline, CDR1 is SGHVS and CDR2 is FQNEAQ. Study-wide results and limits: Lesional scalp exceeded normal scalp in clonality, especially in alopecia totalis/universalis.

After isolation, RNA underwent reverse transcription to generate cDNA as the sequencing template. Measured with immunoSEQ multiplex PCR; TCRdb has only the in-frame clones, and not every one. The sample comprises fewer than 110,000 clones, 60% of which are singletons, and about a sixth rests with the top ten. About this clone itself: Its antigen remains unknown.

J is TRBJ2-5 and V is TRBV7-8; either TRBD1 or TRBD2 may fit D (5 bases each). This receptor was identified in a human donor with alopecia areata. Sequenced here: CD8+ T cells sorted from blood, sampled between weeks 55 and 65, from a patient treated with tofacitinib. The CDR3: CASSLAGVETQYF. DNA of the CDR3: TGTGCCAGCAGCTTAGCGGGGGTTGAGACCCAGTACTTC.